This T cell receptor (beta chain) is drawn from a study of regulatory T cells in long-lasting Graves disease. General study results and limits: Repertoires from persistent disease leaned toward TRBV28, TRBJ1-2 and TRBJ2-5. Small numbers of samples may have cut accuracy.

According to the study, TCR beta libraries were built with iRepertoire HTBI primers and CDR3-region Arm-PCR. MiXCR, applied by TCRdb to the multiplex PCR reads, yields one record per CDR3 protein. The table lists a few hundred thousand distinct CDR3 sequences, 12% of them singletons. The CDR3 extends over 14 amino acids. Germline-derived CDR1 and CDR2 are SGHRS and YFSETQ. V lost 4 bases, J lost 2 bases, and 12 bases lay in between. Time point described: newly diagnosed GD, antithyroid drugs for less than 3 months. Making the TCR library involved RNA that had been extracted from PBMCs. This clonotype was observed at least ten times. The antigen is undetermined. These same data were also listed under a study on T cells in Graves' hyperthyroidism and ophthalmopathy. That paper notes: Exclusion of patients followed from uncontrolled infection, other autoimmune disease, pregnancy or lactation.

The sequences come from peripheral blood mononuclear cells (PBMCs), collected at new diagnosis, from a patient treated with antithyroid drugs. The chain couples TRBV5-1 to TRBJ1-1, with D possibly being TRBD1 (6 bases). The sequence was collected from a woman between 18 and 29 years old with Graves disease. In DNA form, the CDR3 reads TGCGCCAGCAGCCACTCGACAGGTAACACTGAAGCTTTCTTT. It codes for CASSHSTGNTEAFF.